This section outlines one T cell receptor beta chain sequence together with its context. This sample is drawn from a study of blood T cell repertoires in COVID-19. As handled by the study authors: Scientists estimated how many nucleated cells there were by amplifying reference gene primers. This table comes from immunoSEQ multiplex PCR, and its TCRdb copy is limited to in-frame clones, with some not included. D and trimming come from the DNA, and the V and J calls and clone size come from that table. The table shows around 200,000 clones, with about 89% occurring only once. This CDR3 comprises 20 residues. Germline loops: CDR1 SNHLY, CDR2 FYNNEI. The germline V and J ends were trimmed by 5 bases and 0 bases, with 25 bases remaining between them. Those enrolled, adults aged about 18 to 95 years, came from about two dozen US areas.

The clonotype comes from a young woman who had recovered from COVID-19. The sequenced sample was PBMCs or T cells enriched from blood (not recorded which). The chain is built from TRBV2 and TRBJ2-2; weak D call: TRBD1 (5 bases). This CDR3 reads CASSQNRQVLGQTNTGELFF. The DNA of the CDR3 is TGTGCCAGCAGTCAAAACAGGCAGGTACTGGGGCAGACGAACACCGGGGAGCTGTTTTTT.